This is a list of T cell receptor beta chains from one sample in a study of cytomegalovirus exposure and HLA in healthy donors. Using immunoSEQ multiplex PCR, the repertoire was profiled, and TCRdb retains in-frame clones only, with some absent. The table counts around 150,000 clones; 2% to 3% lies in the top ten. The specimen sequenced was PBMCs. These receptors all stem from a man aged 35 to 55 in good health and CMV-seronegative. Each CDR3 is given with its conserved first and last residue. D genes are given only for firm matches.

J gene | D gene | V gene | CDR3 protein | CDR3 DNA
TRBJ1-2 | NA | TRBV7-8 | CASSTPGGFYGYTF | TGTGCCAGCAGCACGCCAGGCGGGTTCTATGGCTACACCTTC
TRBJ2-4 | NA | TRBV6-5 | CASSNRVAKNIQYF | TGTGCCAGCAGTAACAGGGTAGCCAAAAACATTCAGTACTTC
TRBJ1-2 | TRBD1 | TRBV7-2 | CASSSQQGSYGYTF | TGTGCCAGCAGCTCCCAACAGGGGAGCTATGGCTACACCTTC
TRBJ2-1 | NA | TRBV5-4 | CASSSRQSSYNEQFF | TGTGCCAGCAGCTCCCGACAGAGCTCCTACAATGAGCAGTTCTTC
TRBJ2-1 | TRBD1 | TRBV7-9 | CASSLGQGGEQFF | TGTGCCAGCAGCTTAGGACAGGGCGGTGAGCAGTTCTTC
TRBJ2-5 | TRBD2 | TRBV28 | CASSFPSRLAGGTHQETQYF | TGTGCCAGCAGTTTTCCCTCTAGACTAGCGGGGGGCACCCACCAAGAGACCCAGTACTTC
TRBJ1-2 | NA | TRBV5-4 | CASSFGGAVSVSYTF | TGTGCCAGCAGCTTCGGTGGGGCCGTCTCCGTCAGCTACACCTTC
TRBJ2-4 | NA | TRBV19 | CASSIYPGSAKNIQYF | TGTGCCAGTAGTATATACCCGGGTTCCGCCAAAAACATTCAGTACTTC
TRBJ2-2 | NA | TRBV5-6 | CASSREQTSNTGELFF | TGTGCCAGCAGCCGGGAACAAACCTCGAACACCGGGGAGCTGTTTTTT
TRBJ2-2 | NA | TRBV19 | CASSKEGHTGELFF | TGTGCCAGTAGTAAGGAGGGTCACACCGGGGAGCTGTTTTTT
TRBJ1-2 | NA | TRBV4-2 | CASSQDLGEAYGYTF | TGTGCCAGCAGCCAAGATCTTGGGGAGGCCTATGGCTACACCTTC
TRBJ1-1 | NA | TRBV7-2 | CASSLDLATEAFF | TGTGCCAGCAGCTTAGATTTGGCCACTGAAGCTTTCTTT
TRBJ1-5 | TRBD1 | TRBV19 | CASSQTGDSNQPQHF | TGTGCCAGTAGTCAGACAGGGGACAGCAATCAGCCCCAGCATTTT
TRBJ2-2 | TRBD1 | TRBV18 | CASSPQGAPVTGELFF | TGTGCCAGCTCACCTCAGGGGGCGCCTGTAACCGGGGAGCTGTTTTTT
TRBJ2-2 | NA | TRBV9 | CASSVASTGELFF | TGTGCCAGCAGCGTAGCGTCCACCGGGGAGCTGTTTTTT
TRBJ2-2 | NA | TRBV28 | CASSHLRRAGTGELFF | TGTGCCAGCAGCCATCTTAGACGGGCGGGTACCGGGGAGCTGTTTTTT
TRBJ1-4 | TRBD1 | TRBV11-3 | CASSTKQGAGEKLFF | TGTGCCAGCAGCACCAAACAGGGGGCTGGTGAAAAACTGTTTTTT
TRBJ1-4 | NA | TRBV6-5 | CASSVKDFNEKLFF | TGTGCCAGCAGCGTCAAGGACTTTAATGAAAAACTGTTTTTT
TRBJ2-6 | NA | TRBV18 | CASSPASYQSGANVLTF | TGTGCCAGCTCACCGGCTTCTTATCAATCTGGGGCCAACGTCCTGACTTTC
TRBJ1-1 | NA | TRBV5-1 | CASSLGAGALNTEAFF | TGCGCCAGCAGCTTGGGGGCAGGGGCTCTGAACACTGAAGCTTTCTTT
TRBJ2-7 | NA | TRBV19 | CASSIATGNALSLYEQYF | TGTGCCAGTAGTATAGCTACGGGGAATGCTCTCTCACTATACGAGCAGTACTTC
TRBJ1-5 | NA | TRBV4-3 | CASSQGIRGGQPQHF | TGCGCCAGCAGCCAAGGTATCAGGGGTGGGCAGCCCCAGCATTTT
TRBJ2-3 | NA | TRBV7-2 | CASSLTQADTQYF | TGTGCCAGCAGCCTTACCCAGGCGGATACGCAGTATTTT
TRBJ2-7 | NA | TRBV4-1 | CASSRGSEGEQYF | TGCGCCAGCAGCCGAGGATCGGAGGGCGAGCAGTACTTC
TRBJ1-2 | TRBD1 | TRBV27 | CASSLGTGYGYTF | TGTGCCAGCAGTCTCGGGACAGGCTATGGCTACACCTTC
TRBJ1-1 | TRBD1 | TRBV11-2 | CASSKGQGFEEAFF | TGTGCCAGCAGCAAGGGACAGGGGTTCGAAGAAGCTTTCTTT
TRBJ1-6 | TRBD1 | TRBV5-1 | CASSLGAQGVYSPLHF | TGCGCCAGCAGCTTGGGGGCCCAGGGGGTTTATTCACCCCTCCACTTT
TRBJ2-7 | TRBD2 | TRBV28 | CASRLAGGPREQYF | TGTGCCAGCAGACTAGCGGGGGGGCCGAGAGAGCAGTACTTC
TRBJ2-5 | TRBD1 | TRBV5-4 | CASSPTGEETQYF | TGTGCCAGCAGCCCCACAGGGGAAGAGACCCAGTACTTC
TRBJ1-1 | NA | TRBV5-6 | CASSRGSVDTEAFF | TGTGCCAGCAGCCGCGGCTCCGTGGACACTGAAGCTTTCTTT
TRBJ2-7 | NA | TRBV5-1 | CASSLLDSSGYEQYF | TGCGCCAGCAGCTTACTGGACAGTTCTGGCTACGAGCAGTACTTC
TRBJ2-1 | NA | TRBV11-3 | CASSWGISYNEQFF | TGTGCCAGCAGCTGGGGCATCTCCTACAATGAGCAGTTCTTC
TRBJ1-2 | TRBD1 | TRBV29-1 | CSVEGQDYGYTF | TGCAGCGTTGAGGGACAGGACTATGGCTACACCTTC
TRBJ2-5 | NA | TRBV5-1 | CASSLESSPEATQYF | TGCGCCAGCAGCTTGGAGTCTAGCCCCGAGGCGACCCAGTACTTC
TRBJ2-1 | TRBD1 | TRBV12-5 | CASGLKEFLTGTARDEQFF | TGTGCTAGTGGTTTGAAGGAATTCCTGACCGGGACAGCGAGGGATGAGCAGTTCTTC
TRBJ1-6 | TRBD1 | TRBV5-6 | CASRDRGNSPLHF | TGTGCCAGCCGGGACAGGGGTAATTCACCCCTCCACTTT
TRBJ2-3 | TRBD2 | TRBV7-2 | CASSPGGAGVTDTQYF | TGTGCCAGCAGCCCCGGGGGAGCGGGGGTCACAGATACGCAGTATTTT